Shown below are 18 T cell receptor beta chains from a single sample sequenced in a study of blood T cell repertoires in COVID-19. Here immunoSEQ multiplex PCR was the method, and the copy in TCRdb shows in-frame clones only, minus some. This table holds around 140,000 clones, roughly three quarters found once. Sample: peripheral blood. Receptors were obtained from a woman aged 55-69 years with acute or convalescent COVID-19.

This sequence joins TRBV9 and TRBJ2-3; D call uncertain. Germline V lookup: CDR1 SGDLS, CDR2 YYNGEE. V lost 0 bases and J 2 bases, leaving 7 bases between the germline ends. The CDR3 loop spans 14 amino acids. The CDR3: CASSVAGNTDTQYF. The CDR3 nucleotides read TGTGCCAGCAGCGTAGCAGGTAACACAGATACGCAGTATTTT.

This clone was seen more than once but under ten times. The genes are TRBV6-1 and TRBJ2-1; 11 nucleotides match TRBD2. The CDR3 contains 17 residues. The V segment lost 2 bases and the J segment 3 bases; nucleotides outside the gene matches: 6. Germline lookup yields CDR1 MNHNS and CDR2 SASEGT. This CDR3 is CASSEYAGTSGYNEQFF. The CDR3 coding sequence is TGTGCCAGCAGTGAATACGCCGGGACTAGCGGCTACAATGAGCAGTTCTTC.

The CDR3 region has the DNA TGTGCCACCAGTGATTGGGGGGAAGGGGAGCAGTTCTTC. It specifies CATSDWGEGEQFF. The chain recombines TRBV24-1 with TRBJ2-1; D may be TRBD2 (6 bases). The V and J ends lost 2 bases and 10 bases respectively, with 11 bases between them. CDR1 and CDR2 from the germline V gene are KGHDR and SFDVKD. The CDR3 totals 13 residues.

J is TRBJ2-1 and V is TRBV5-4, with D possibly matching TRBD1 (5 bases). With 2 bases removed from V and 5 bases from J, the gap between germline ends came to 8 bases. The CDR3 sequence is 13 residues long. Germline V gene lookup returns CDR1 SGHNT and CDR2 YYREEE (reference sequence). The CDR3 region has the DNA TGTGCCAGCAGCTTCCCGACAGACAATGAGCAGTTCTTC. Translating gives CASSFPTDNEQFF.

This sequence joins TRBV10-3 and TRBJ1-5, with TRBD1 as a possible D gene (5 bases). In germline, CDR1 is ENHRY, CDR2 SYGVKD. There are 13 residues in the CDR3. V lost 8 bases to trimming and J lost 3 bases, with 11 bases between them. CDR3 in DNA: TGTGCCATCGGGGCAGGAAACAATCAGCCCCAGCATTTT. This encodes CAIGAGNNQPQHF.

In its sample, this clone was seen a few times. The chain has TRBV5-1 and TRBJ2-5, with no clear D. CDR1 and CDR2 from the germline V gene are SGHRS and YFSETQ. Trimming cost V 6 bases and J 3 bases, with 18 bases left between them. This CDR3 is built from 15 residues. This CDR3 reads CASTGRGGPEETQYF. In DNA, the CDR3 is TGCGCCAGCACCGGTCGAGGCGGCCCCGAAGAGACCCAGTACTTC.

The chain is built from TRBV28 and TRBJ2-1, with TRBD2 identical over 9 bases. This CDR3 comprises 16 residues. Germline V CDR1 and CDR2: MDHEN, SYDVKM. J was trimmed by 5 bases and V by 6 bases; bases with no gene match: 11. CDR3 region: CASRPISGSPNNEQFF. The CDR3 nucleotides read TGTGCCAGCAGACCAATTAGCGGGAGCCCGAACAATGAGCAGTTCTTC. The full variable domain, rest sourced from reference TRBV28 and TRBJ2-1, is DVKVTQSSRYLVKRTGEKVFLECVQDMDHENMFWYRQDPGLGLRLIYFSYDVKMKEKGDIPEGYSVSREKKERFSLILESASTNQTSMYLCASRPISGSPNNEQFFGPGTRLTVL.

CDR3 bases: TGTGCCAGCAGCGGGACGGACAGGGGAGGTGAAAAACTGTTTTTT. This encodes CASSGTDRGGEKLFF. The V gene is TRBV2, the J gene TRBJ1-4; TRBD1 matches 9 bases. From germline, CDR1 is SNHLY and CDR2 FYNNEI. V trimming: 6 bases; J trimming: 7 bases; junction bases outside the gene matches: 9. This CDR3 spans 15 amino acids.

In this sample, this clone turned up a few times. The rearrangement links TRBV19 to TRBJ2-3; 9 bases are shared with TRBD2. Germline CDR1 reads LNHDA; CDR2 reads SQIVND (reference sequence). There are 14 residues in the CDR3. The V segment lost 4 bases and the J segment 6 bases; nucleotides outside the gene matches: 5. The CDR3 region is CASSTAGGPDTQYF. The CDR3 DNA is TGTGCCAGTAGTACGGCGGGAGGGCCGGATACGCAGTATTTT.

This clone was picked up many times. CDR3 nucleotides: TGTGCCAGCAGCTTTCGGGGGTACTACAATGAGCAGTTCTTC. Its translation: CASSFRGYYNEQFF. V and J are TRBV7-9 and TRBJ2-1, with D perhaps matching TRBD2 (6 bases). This CDR3 is 14 amino acids long. Between the trimmed V and J ends, which lost 3 bases and 3 bases, there was a span of 9 bases. CDR1 SEHNR and CDR2 FQNEAQ come from the germline V gene (reference sequence).

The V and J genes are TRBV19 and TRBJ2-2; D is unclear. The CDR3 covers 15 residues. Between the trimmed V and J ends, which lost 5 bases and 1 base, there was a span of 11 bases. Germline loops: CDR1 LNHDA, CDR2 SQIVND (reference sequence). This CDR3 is CASSPKPGNTGELFF. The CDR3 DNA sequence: TGTGCCAGTAGTCCTAAACCGGGGAACACCGGGGAGCTGTTTTTT.

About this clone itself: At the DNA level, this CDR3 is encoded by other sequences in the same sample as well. CDR3 coding DNA: TGTGCCAGCAGTCCCCAGACGGGTCCCTACGAGCAGTACTTC. Translation: CASSPQTGPYEQYF. This chain connects TRBV27 to TRBJ2-7; the D is unclear. Trimming took off 5 bases at V and 2 bases at J, with 13 bases between the two ends. CDR1 is MNHEY, CDR2 SMNVEV, per germline (reference sequence). The CDR3 runs 14 residues.

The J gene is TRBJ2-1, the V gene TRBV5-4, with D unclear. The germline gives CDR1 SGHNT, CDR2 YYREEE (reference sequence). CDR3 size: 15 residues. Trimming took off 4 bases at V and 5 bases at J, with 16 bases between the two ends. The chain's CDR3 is CASSPPQATHNEQFF. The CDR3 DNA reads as TGTGCCAGCAGCCCCCCCCAAGCTACCCACAATGAGCAGTTCTTC.

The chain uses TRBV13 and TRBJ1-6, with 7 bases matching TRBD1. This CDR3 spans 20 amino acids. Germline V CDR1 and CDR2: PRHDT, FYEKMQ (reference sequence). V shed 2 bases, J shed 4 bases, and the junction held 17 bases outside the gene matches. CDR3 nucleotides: TGTGCCAGCAGCTTAAAACTGGGACAGAGAAGCCGGAAGTATAATTCACCCCTCCACTTT. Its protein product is CASSLKLGQRSRKYNSPLHF.

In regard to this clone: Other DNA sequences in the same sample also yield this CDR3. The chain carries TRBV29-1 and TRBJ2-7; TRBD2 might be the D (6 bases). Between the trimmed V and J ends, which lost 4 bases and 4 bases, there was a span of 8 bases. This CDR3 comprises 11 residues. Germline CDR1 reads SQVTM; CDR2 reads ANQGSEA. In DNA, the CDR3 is TGCAGCGTTGGGACTACTTACGAGCAGTACTTC. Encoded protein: CSVGTTYEQYF.

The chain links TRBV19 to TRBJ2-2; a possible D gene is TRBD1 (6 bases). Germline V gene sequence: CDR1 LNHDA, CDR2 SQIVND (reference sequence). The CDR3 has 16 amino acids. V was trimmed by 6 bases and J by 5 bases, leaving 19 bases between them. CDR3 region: CASSYTGPPRTGELFF. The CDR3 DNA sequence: TGTGCCAGTAGCTACACAGGGCCCCCTAGGACCGGGGAGCTGTTTTTT.

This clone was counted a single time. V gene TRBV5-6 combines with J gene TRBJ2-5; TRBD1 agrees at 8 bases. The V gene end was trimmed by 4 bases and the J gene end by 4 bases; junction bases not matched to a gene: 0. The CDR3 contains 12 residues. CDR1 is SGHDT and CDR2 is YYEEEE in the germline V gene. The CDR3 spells CASSTGGETQYF. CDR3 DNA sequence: TGTGCCAGCAGCACAGGGGGAGAGACCCAGTACTTC.

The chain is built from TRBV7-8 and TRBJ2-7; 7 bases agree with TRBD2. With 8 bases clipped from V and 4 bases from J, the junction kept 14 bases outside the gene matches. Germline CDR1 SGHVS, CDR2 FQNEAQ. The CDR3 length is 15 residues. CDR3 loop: CASLSLEAGEYEQYF. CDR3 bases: TGTGCCAGCCTCAGTCTAGAGGCGGGAGAGTACGAGCAGTACTTC. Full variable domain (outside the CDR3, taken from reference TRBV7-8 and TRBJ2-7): GAGVSQSPRYKVAKRGQDVALRCDPISGHVSLFWYQQALGQGPEFLTYFQNEAQLDKSGLPSDRFFAERPEGSVSTLKIQRTQQEDSAVYLCASLSLEAGEYEQYFGPGTRLTVT.